The 25 T cell receptor beta chains reported below all come from one sample, sequenced in a study of PD-L1 blockade in urothelial cancer. The repertoire was sequenced with immunoSEQ multiplex PCR; TCRdb's copy has only in-frame clones and lacks some. The table records 120,000 or so clones, around 88% of them present only once. The time point: peripheral blood 6 weeks after treatment start. The sample in question was PBMCs, obtained around atezolizumab (anti-PD-L1) treatment. Receptors were obtained from a man aged 50-60 years with urothelial cancer.

J is TRBJ2-1 and V is TRBV7-8; 12 bases fit TRBD2. CDR1 SGHVS and CDR2 FQNEAQ come from the germline V gene. Germline trimming cut 5 bases from V and 4 bases from J; bases unmatched to any gene: 6. The CDR3 covers 16 residues. The CDR3 region is CASSKGTSGPYNEQFF. For the CDR3, the DNA is TGTGCCAGCAGCAAAGGGACTAGCGGGCCTTACAATGAGCAGTTCTTC.

The chain links TRBV6-5 to TRBJ1-5; D gene unclear. The CDR3 consists of 13 residues. Germline lookup yields CDR1 MNHEY and CDR2 SVGAGI. V lost 6 bases to trimming and J lost 7 bases, with 13 bases between them. The chain's CDR3 is CASSDPGGQPQHF. The CDR3 DNA follows: TGTGCCAGCAGCGACCCGGGAGGGCAGCCCCAGCATTTT.

The rearrangement links TRBV11-2 to TRBJ2-7, with a tentative D call TRBD1 (5 bases). Trimming cost V 5 bases and J 3 bases, with 23 bases left between them. CDR1 is SGHAT, CDR2 FQNNGV, per germline. The CDR3 length is 17 residues. The CDR3 DNA reads TGTGCCAGCAGCCAAAGGGGTGGTCGAAACCTATACTACGAGCAGTACTTC. Encoded protein: CASSQRGGRNLYYEQYF. Drawing the rest from reference TRBV11-2 and TRBJ2-7, the complete variable domain is EAGVAQSPRYKIIEKRQSVAFWCNPISGHATLYWYQQILGQGPKLLIQFQNNGVVDDSQLPKDRFSAERLKGVDSTLKIQPAKLEDSAVYLCASSQRGGRNLYYEQYFGPGTRLTVT.

V is TRBV28 and J is TRBJ1-2; 7 nucleotides line up with TRBD1. Germline lookup yields CDR1 MDHEN and CDR2 SYDVKM. Trimming cost V 5 bases and J 3 bases; bases outside gene matches: 6. This CDR3 is built from 14 residues. Here the CDR3 DNA reads TGTGCCAGCAGTCCCGGGACAGTTTACTATGGCTACACCTTC. This gives the protein CASSPGTVYYGYTF.

The chain links TRBV5-5 to TRBJ2-7; D call uncertain. The CDR3 is 14 residues long. CDR1 and CDR2 (germline): SGHKS, YYEKEE (reference sequence). With 2 bases removed from V and 3 bases from J, the gap between germline ends came to 12 bases. As DNA, the CDR3 is TGTGCCAGCAGCTTAGAAAGCTCGAGCTACGAGCAGTACTTC. Amino acid sequence: CASSLESSSYEQYF.

The chain combines TRBV18 with TRBJ2-7; tentative D call: TRBD1 (6 bases). From germline, CDR1 is KGHSH and CDR2 LQKENI. CDR3 length: 15 amino acids. Trimming took off 8 bases at V and 2 bases at J, with 19 bases between the two ends. CDR3: CASGPGTRSTYEQYF. CDR3 bases: TGTGCCAGCGGTCCCGGGACACGGTCAACCTACGAGCAGTACTTC.

The rearrangement links TRBV28 to TRBJ2-7; D is uncertain. V was cut by 3 bases and J by 3 bases, with 3 bases left in between. The CDR3 runs to 11 residues. CDR1 and CDR2 (germline): MDHEN, SYDVKM. The CDR3 is CASSFFYEQYF. As DNA, the CDR3 is TGTGCCAGCAGTTTCTTCTACGAGCAGTACTTC.

The V call is TRBV11-3, the J call TRBJ1-6, with 7 bases that match TRBD1. The CDR3 length is 15 residues. J lost 5 bases, V lost 1 base, and 2 bases had no gene match. In germline, CDR1 is SGHNT, CDR2 YENEEA. The CDR3 bases are TGTGCCAGCAGCTTAGGGCAGGGGGATAATTCACCCCTCCACTTT. The encoded protein is CASSLGQGDNSPLHF.

The chain recombines TRBV5-1 with TRBJ2-2; 8 bases match TRBD1. Trimming cost V 5 bases and J 4 bases; bases outside gene matches: 4. CDR1 is SGHRS, CDR2 YFSETQ, per germline. The CDR3 totals 14 residues. CDR3 bases: TGCGCCAGCAGTTCACAGGGGGGCACCGGGGAGCTGTTTTTT. Its protein is CASSSQGGTGELFF.

V is TRBV5-4 and J is TRBJ1-4, with 7 bases that match TRBD1. Germline assignment: CDR1 SGHNT and CDR2 YYREEE (reference sequence). V lost 2 bases to trimming and J lost 1 base; unmatched junction nucleotides: 5. The CDR3 totals 16 residues. The CDR3 nucleotides are TGTGCCAGCAGCTTAGCTGGACAGGTAACTAATGAAAAACTGTTTTTT. Protein sequence: CASSLAGQVTNEKLFF.

The V and J genes are TRBV7-3 and TRBJ2-1; tentatively, D is TRBD1 (5 bases). Germline V lookup: CDR1 SGHTA, CDR2 FQGTGA. V lost 5 bases and J 5 bases, leaving 10 bases between the germline ends. The CDR3 extends over 13 amino acids. For the CDR3, the DNA is TGTGCCAGCAGCACCTCAGGGCACAATGAGCAGTTCTTC. Its protein is CASSTSGHNEQFF.

The CDR3: CSASRQAVTF. The CDR3 DNA is TGCAGTGCTAGCCGACAGGCCGTCACCTTC. V is TRBV20-1 and J is TRBJ1-2; TRBD1 is a possible D gene (6 bases). Germline CDR1 and CDR2: DFQATT and SNEGSKA (reference sequence). This CDR3 has 10 amino acids. V lost 3 bases, J lost 13 bases, and 12 bases lay in between.

V gene TRBV6-5 combines with J gene TRBJ2-3, with D perhaps TRBD1 (6 bases). In germline, CDR1 is MNHEY, CDR2 SVGAGI. There are 14 residues in the CDR3. V was cut by 4 bases and J by 7 bases, with 15 bases left in between. CDR3 region: CASSFRDTYHTQYF. The CDR3 nucleotides are TGTGCCAGCAGTTTCCGGGACACATACCATACGCAGTATTTT.

This chain links TRBV4-2 with TRBJ2-5, with 11 bases aligning to TRBD2. The V segment lost 3 bases and the J segment 1 base; nucleotides outside the gene matches: 4. CDR3 size: 16 residues. Germline loops: CDR1 LGHNA, CDR2 YNFKEQ. CDR3 amino acids: CASSHDGTSGQETQYF. The CDR3 region has the DNA TGTGCCAGCAGCCACGATGGGACTAGCGGCCAAGAGACCCAGTACTTC.

The rearrangement links TRBV11-3 to TRBJ2-5, with TRBD2 identical over 16 bases. This CDR3 spans 18 amino acids. The V segment lost 5 bases and the J segment 4 bases; nucleotides outside the gene matches: 10. Germline CDR1 and CDR2: SGHNT and YENEEA. Here the CDR3 DNA reads TGTGCCAGCAGCCTCGGGACTAGCGGGAGGGCGAGCGGAGAGACCCAGTACTTC. Translated: CASSLGTSGRASGETQYF.

The chain carries TRBV7-6 and TRBJ2-2; 8 bases align to TRBD2. The CDR3 sequence is 19 residues long. The trim removed 2 bases at V and 0 bases at J, leaving 11 bases unmatched. CDR1 and CDR2 (germline): SGHVS, FNYEAQ. The CDR3 spells CASSLIQSPSGSNTGELFF. Written as DNA, the CDR3 is TGTGCCAGCAGCTTAATCCAATCCCCTAGCGGGTCGAACACCGGGGAGCTGTTTTTT.

This chain links TRBV7-2 with TRBJ2-7; 9 nucleotides match TRBD1. The CDR3 spans 14 residues. V gave up 5 bases and J gave up 4 bases; unmatched junction bases: 6. Germline V gene sequence: CDR1 SGHTA, CDR2 FQGNSA. The CDR3 spells CASSRQGGSYEQYF. CDR3 coding DNA: TGTGCCAGCAGCCGACAGGGGGGTAGTTACGAGCAGTACTTC.

This clone was counted at least ten times. This chain connects TRBV11-3 to TRBJ2-7; the D gene is possibly TRBD1 (5 bases). Trimming took off 4 bases at V and 5 bases at J, with 18 bases between the two ends. The CDR3 runs to 15 residues. Germline lookup yields CDR1 SGHNT and CDR2 YENEEA. The DNA of the CDR3 is TGTGCCAGCAGCTCAGGGTTAGAGGATCTAAACGAGCAGTACTTC. Translation gives CASSSGLEDLNEQYF.

The chain couples TRBV14 to TRBJ1-1; 9 nucleotides match TRBD1. The germline CDR1 and CDR2 sequences are SGHDN and FVKESK. The CDR3 consists of 15 residues. With 5 bases clipped from V and 2 bases from J, the junction kept 6 bases outside the gene matches. This chain's CDR3 is CASSKITGGNTEAFF. DNA for the CDR3: TGTGCCAGCAGCAAAATTACAGGGGGCAACACTGAAGCTTTCTTT.

The V call is TRBV2, the J call TRBJ2-1; 7 positions agree with TRBD2. The V and J ends lost 6 bases and 5 bases, in that order; junction bases with no gene match: 7. Germline lookup yields CDR1 SNHLY and CDR2 FYNNEI. The CDR3 spans 14 residues. This CDR3 is CASSPGLRDNEQFF. CDR3 sequence (DNA): TGTGCCAGCAGCCCGGGACTACGGGACAATGAGCAGTTCTTC.

A note on this clone: The same CDR3 can be traced to other DNA sequences in this sample. The chain couples TRBV18 to TRBJ2-2; the D gene is possibly TRBD1 (6 bases). The length of the CDR3 is 15 residues. V dropped 6 bases and J dropped 0 bases, with 11 bases sitting between them. CDR1 and CDR2 (germline): KGHSH, LQKENI. The CDR3, as DNA: TGTGCCAGCTCTCCCGGGACAACGAACACCGGGGAGCTGTTTTTT. This sequence encodes CASSPGTTNTGELFF.

The chain links TRBV19 to TRBJ2-3; TRBD2 matches at 9 bases. The CDR3 has 15 residues. The germline gives CDR1 LNHDA, CDR2 SQIVND (reference sequence). V lost 6 bases to trimming and J lost 3 bases; unmatched junction nucleotides: 7. For the CDR3, the DNA is TGTGCCAGTAGGGCGGGAGGGCCTAGGACAGATACGCAGTATTTT. It codes for CASRAGGPRTDTQYF.

The chain carries TRBV28 and TRBJ2-7; 11 bases align to TRBD2. This CDR3 is built from 16 residues. V trimming: 5 bases; J trimming: 6 bases; junction bases outside the gene matches: 12. Germline assignment: CDR1 MDHEN and CDR2 SYDVKM. CDR3 DNA sequence: TGTGCCAGCAGTCTCAAGATATTAGCGGGAGGGCCCGAGCAGTACTTC. Protein: CASSLKILAGGPEQYF.

The rearrangement uses TRBV18 and TRBJ2-7; TRBD1 aligns across 9 bases. CDR1 is KGHSH, CDR2 LQKENI, per germline. V was clipped by 7 bases and J by 2 bases; unmatched bases: 9. CDR3 size: 15 residues. CDR3 loop: CASYEQGAKAYEQYF. The DNA for the CDR3 is TGTGCCAGCTACGAACAGGGGGCGAAAGCCTACGAGCAGTACTTC.

The rearrangement joins TRBV28 to TRBJ2-7; 10 bases map to TRBD2. CDR1 is MDHEN and CDR2 is SYDVKM in the germline V gene. CDR3 size: 15 residues. V shed 2 bases and J 4 bases; nucleotides not matched to a gene: 5. CDR3 bases: TGTGCCAGCAGTTTAATAGGACTAGCGGATTACGAGCAGTACTTC. Encoded protein: CASSLIGLADYEQYF.